This entry features one T cell receptor beta chain sequence. This record belongs to a study of T cell changes during pregnancy in multiple sclerosis. Assay used: immunoSEQ multiplex PCR; TCRdb lists only in-frame clones, some missing. Of 75,000 to 90,000 clones listed, about 89% are singletons. The V and J ends lost 3 bases and 4 bases respectively, with 4 bases between them. Germline CDR1 reads SGHTA; CDR2 reads FQGNSA. This CDR3 spans 12 amino acids. The specimen comprised PBMCs, sampled in the first trimester of pregnancy. The V and J genes are TRBV7-2 and TRBJ1-3; D unresolved. This TCR derives from a female donor in good health, serving as a control in a pregnancy study. Some clones in this sample may be carry-over from other donors' samples. CDR3 loop: CASSLSGNTIYF. As DNA, the CDR3 is TGTGCCAGCAGCTTGTCGGGAAACACCATATATTTT.